The 23 T cell receptor beta chains in this list originate from one sample, sequenced in a study of CD4 and CD8 cells across lung adenocarcinoma regions. A single record per CDR3 protein comes from TCRdb applying MiXCR to the PCR reads. Among fewer than 30,000 distinct CDR3 sequences listed, 45% to 50% were seen once. The sequencing input was CD8+ T cells from the center of a lung tumor. The receptor source for this set is a male donor with lung adenocarcinoma. The CD4 and CD8 labels of this study may be unreliable.

A single count supports this clonotype. The chain uses TRBV25-1 and TRBJ2-1; D uncertain. Trimming left V 7 bases short and J 7 bases short, with 14 bases between. The CDR3 extends over 13 amino acids. Germline values: CDR1 MGHDK, CDR2 SYGVNS. CDR3 in amino acids: CASTPSSGNEQFF. In DNA form, the CDR3 reads TGTGCCAGCACTCCCTCCTCCGGTAATGAGCAGTTCTTC.

Here the CDR3 reads CASSKRGRETQFF. CDR3 nucleotide sequence: TGTGCCAGCAGTAAGAGAGGGCGGGAGACCCAGTTCTTC. The gene calls are TRBV6-1 and TRBJ2-1; 7 bases line up with TRBD2. Germline V gene data show CDR1 as MNHNS and CDR2 as SASEGT. The CDR3 loop spans 13 amino acids. V was clipped by 5 bases and J by 13 bases; unmatched bases: 11.

The chain carries TRBV27 and TRBJ1-1; 7 positions match TRBD1. This CDR3 has 15 amino acids. Germline V gene lookup returns CDR1 MNHEY and CDR2 SMNVEV (reference sequence). The trim removed 7 bases at V and 4 bases at J, leaving 12 bases unmatched. CDR3 loop: CASILTPDRATEAFF. In DNA, the CDR3 is TGTGCCAGCATTTTGACTCCTGACAGGGCCACTGAAGCTTTCTTT.

V usage is TRBV27 and J usage is TRBJ2-4; either TRBD1 or TRBD2 may fit D (5 bases each). V lost 6 bases, J lost 13 bases, and 28 bases lay in between. The CDR3 has 16 residues. Germline V gives CDR1 MNHEY, CDR2 SMNVEV (reference sequence). The CDR3: CASRGQGLSDKEIQYF. The CDR3 bases are TGTGCCAGCAGGGGGCAAGGACTGTCCGACAAAGAGATCCAGTACTTC.

Turning to this clonotype: The conserved phenylalanine or tryptophan is not found at the CDR3 terminus, so this likely reflects a read error. The limits of the CDR3 on the DNA are not certain, so only TCRdb's listed CDR3 is given. The rearrangement joins TRBV6-1 to TRBJ1-6; the table's D call, TRBD1, was not checked against the DNA. Inclusive of both ends, the CDR3 amounts to 13 amino acids. Germline assignment: CDR1 MNHNS and CDR2 SASEGT. The CDR3: CARAPVGCGSSTL.

The CDR3 nucleotides are TGTGCCTGGAGTGGGTGGGCAGGCTACACCTTC. Protein product: CAWSGWAGYTF. J is TRBJ1-2 and V is TRBV30; D call uncertain. V was cut by 1 base and J by 8 bases, with 8 bases left in between. The CDR3 runs 11 residues. Germline loops: CDR1 GTSNPN, CDR2 SVGIG (reference sequence).

This clonotype was found many times. The rearrangement uses TRBV27 and TRBJ2-2; 10 bases match TRBD2. Germline V gene data show CDR1 as MNHEY and CDR2 as SMNVEV (reference sequence). J lost 7 bases, V lost 5 bases, and 10 bases had no gene match. This CDR3 has 16 amino acids. CDR3 sequence reads: CASSPLAGAGVGELFF. DNA of the CDR3: TGTGCCAGCAGTCCTCTAGCGGGAGCAGGTGTCGGGGAGCTGTTTTTT.

The V call is TRBV12-3 or TRBV12-4, the J call TRBJ2-1, with unresolved D. V was shortened by 3 bases and J by 3 bases, with 6 bases between the two germline ends. The CDR3 extends over 13 amino acids. The CDR3 loop is CASSFEYYNEQFF. The CDR3 nucleotides are TGTGCCAGCAGTTTCGAATACTACAATGAGCAGTTCTTC.

This clonotype appeared many times. V is TRBV4-1 and J is TRBJ2-5; D possibly matches TRBD1 or TRBD2 (5 bases each). The CDR3 is made up of 14 amino acids. The germline CDR1 and CDR2 sequences are MGHRA and YSYEKL. V was pared by 1 base and J by 4 bases, with 10 bases between. The CDR3 reads CASSQVGGRETQYF. The CDR3 DNA reads as TGCGCCAGCAGCCAAGTTGGGGGACGAGAGACCCAGTACTTC.

Details on this clonotype: Compared with germline, one end of the junction differs, possibly owing to a read error. The chain couples TRBV10-2 to TRBJ2-4; either TRBD1 or TRBD2 may supply D (5 bases each). The CDR3 extends over 16 amino acids. Germline V gene data show CDR1 as WSHSY and CDR2 as SAAADI. The CDR3 loop is CASSEPGLGARDIQYF. The CDR3 nucleotides read TGCGCGAGCAGTGAACCGGGGCTGGGAGCCAGAGACATTCAGTACTTC.

V and J are TRBV6-5 and TRBJ1-1; no clear D. Trimming left V 1 base short and J 3 bases short, with 12 bases between. Per the germline V gene, CDR1 is MNHEY and CDR2 is SVGAGI. This CDR3 region has 15 residues. CDR3 DNA sequence: TGTGCCAGCAGTTACTTTCGCTCCTCGGACACTGAAGCTTTCTTT. It codes for CASSYFRSSDTEAFF.

In the case of this clonotype: At one end the junction does not follow the germline gene, possibly because of a read error. The V and J genes are TRBV6-5 and TRBJ2-3; 7 bases are a match to TRBD1. The germline gives CDR1 MNHEY, CDR2 SVGAGI. The CDR3 extends over 19 amino acids. The CDR3 DNA follows: TGTGCCAGCAGTTATACCAGACCGACAGGGATAGGGGACCCAGATACGCAGTACTTT. Protein product: CASSYTRPTGIGDPDTQYF.

On this clonotype: This may be a read error: a much more frequent sequence differs by one nucleotide. The rearrangement links TRBV6-1 to TRBJ1-5, with 7 bases fitting TRBD1. Germline values: CDR1 MNHNS, CDR2 SASEGT. The CDR3 runs 13 residues. The CDR3 bases are TGTGCCAGCAGTCAAGGGGGCAATCAGCCCCACCATTTT. Amino acid sequence: CASSQGGNQPHHF.

This clonotype was observed at least ten times. The rearrangement uses TRBV25-1 and TRBJ2-1; D possibly corresponds to TRBD1 (6 bases). The J call may not be correct, given that the DNA end is closer to TRBJ2-7. CDR1 MGHDK and CDR2 SYGVNS come from the germline V gene. The CDR3 contains 14 residues. The CDR3 spells CASSEGHLSYEQYF. CDR3 bases: TGTGCCAGCAGTGAGGGACATCTCTCCTACGAGCAGTACTTC.

The chain combines TRBV27 with TRBJ2-1; no firm D call. The closer fit of TRBJ2-7 to the DNA end suggests the J call may be wrong. Germline V lookup: CDR1 MNHEY, CDR2 SMNVEV (reference sequence). The CDR3 has 12 amino acids. The CDR3 region has the DNA TGTGCCAGCAGCCGATTGGGCGGTACGCAGTACTTC. Its translation is CASSRLGGTQYF.

In its sample, this clonotype was seen many times. This chain uses TRBV6-5 with TRBJ1-1, with a possible D match to TRBD1 (5 bases). Germline V gene sequence: CDR1 MNHEY, CDR2 SVGAGI. This CDR3 region has 14 residues. V lost 0 bases and J 1 base, leaving 6 bases between the germline ends. This CDR3 reads CASSYSTANTEAFF. The CDR3 bases are TGTGCCAGCAGTTACTCGACAGCGAACACTGAAGCTTTCTTT.

About this clonotype itself: Germline and junction disagree at one end, which may indicate a read error. The chain combines TRBV10-3 with TRBJ2-5; D is perhaps TRBD2 (7 bases). The CDR3 runs 14 residues. Germline CDR1 reads ENHRY; CDR2 reads SYGVKD. CDR3 sequence (DNA): TGTGCGGGCCGAGGGGGGGGGGACCGAGAGACCCAGTATTTC. Translated: CAGRGGGDRETQYF.

Worth noting for this clonotype: The junction and the germline gene differ at one end; a read error may be behind it. This chain links TRBV6-1 with TRBJ2-5; the D call may be TRBD1 or TRBD2 (5 bases each). Germline assignment: CDR1 MNHNS and CDR2 SASEGT. CDR3 length equals 16 residues. The CDR3, as DNA: TGTGCCAGCAGGGAGGCCGGGGCCCGGGTTGGGGAGACGCAGTACTTC. It is translated as CASREAGARVGETQYF.

Only one count was recorded for this clonotype. The chain combines TRBV5-1 with TRBJ2-5; no clear D gene. Germline V gene sequence: CDR1 SGHRS, CDR2 YFSETQ. V gave up 0 bases and J gave up 3 bases, with 0 bases separating them. CDR3 length: 11 residues. The CDR3 spells CASSLEETQYF. The CDR3 DNA follows: TGCGCCAGCAGCTTGGAAGAGACCCAGTACTTC. Supplemented by reference TRBV5-1 and TRBJ2-5, the full variable domain reads KAGVTQTPRYLIKTRGQQVTLSCSPISGHRSVSWYQQTPGQGLQFLFEYFSETQRNKGNFPGRFSGRQFSNSRSEMNVSTLELGDSALYLCASSLEETQYFGPGTRLLVL.

This clonotype has more than one count but fewer than ten. The chain has TRBV7-2 and TRBJ2-1, with 8 bases lining up with TRBD2. The DNA matches TRBJ2-7 better at its end, which makes the J call doubtful. The CDR3 totals 14 residues. Germline assignment: CDR1 SGHTA and CDR2 FQGNSA. The CDR3 coding sequence is TGTGCCAGCAGCTCGCGGGGGGTCTACAATGAGCAGTACTTC. It codes for CASSSRGVYNEQYF.

This clonotype has only a few counts. The CDR3: CASSGGRGTGLGEQFF. CDR3 coding DNA: TGTGCCAGCAGTGGGGGTAGGGGGACCGGGTTGGGGGAGCAGTTCTTC. V gene TRBV6-1 combines with J gene TRBJ2-1; D perhaps matches TRBD1 (6 bases). CDR1 MNHNS and CDR2 SASEGT come from the germline V gene. V lost 4 bases, J lost 10 bases, and 23 bases lay in between. The CDR3 runs 16 residues.

This clonotype was observed a few times. This sequence joins TRBV11-2 and TRBJ2-4; 10 bases agree with TRBD2. Germline V lookup: CDR1 SGHAT, CDR2 FQNNGV. Trimming cost V 1 base and J 6 bases; bases outside gene matches: 9. The length of the CDR3 is 17 residues. CDR3 DNA sequence: TGTGCCAGCAGCTTAGTTCCTAGCGGGAGTACCGGAAACATTCAGTACTTC. Translation: CASSLVPSGSTGNIQYF.

This clonotype appeared a single time. The chain joins TRBV10-1 to TRBJ2-5, with D perhaps matching TRBD2 (6 bases). V lost 8 bases and J lost 4, with 23 bases in between. CDR3 length: 16 residues. Looked up from germline, CDR1 is WNHNN and CDR2 is SYGVQD (reference sequence). The CDR3 spells CASGAIAGRDTETQYF. The CDR3, as DNA: TGCGCCAGCGGGGCGATCGCGGGACGAGACACAGAGACCCAGTACTTC.